One T cell receptor (beta chain) is described in this entry. Antigen specificity is unknown. V lost 6 bases and J 3 bases, leaving 17 bases between the germline ends. Per the germline V gene, CDR1 is ENHRY and CDR2 is SYGVKD. CDR3 length: 16 amino acids. The data stem from a study of post-analysis software for immune sequencing data. Study overall: Included courses were relapsing-remitting and secondary progressive multiple sclerosis; progressive-relapsing multiple sclerosis was also included. Whole-study results and caveats: Compared with controls, patients showed significantly lower normalized Chao1 diversity. Samples sharing a preparation batch grouped tightly together when assessed by F measure. In patients, about 5 TRBV segments were more frequent than in controls, with TRBV5-6, TRBV5-1 and TRBV20-1 among them.

Every TCR beta cDNA library bore unique molecular identifiers. Researchers reported roughly 0.5 million cDNA molecules coming from about 0.98 to 11 million T cells. TCRdb passed the PCR reads through MiXCR, listing each CDR3 protein once. Of hundreds of thousands of distinct CDR3 sequences listed, about 53% are singletons. The sample taken for sequencing was blood. The rearrangement uses TRBV10-3 and TRBJ2-2; maybe TRBD2 (6 bases). The TCR comes from a girl aged 10 to 17 with multiple sclerosis. The CDR3 sequence: CAIRGSAGSDTGELFF. Here the CDR3 DNA reads TGTGCCATCAGGGGGTCAGCGGGCTCTGACACCGGGGAGCTGTTTTTT.